These T cell receptor beta chains were read from a single sample in a study of CD8 T cells in Susac syndrome. TCRdb re-called the immunoSEQ multiplex PCR reads through MiXCR, storing one row per CDR3 protein. The sample includes under 85,000 distinct CDR3 sequences, over 85% of them seen just once. The material sequenced was CD8+ T cells from PBMCs. All receptors derive from a human donor with Susac syndrome. The CDR3 runs from the conserved cysteine through the conserved F or W. A D gene is named only where the DNA matches it firmly. Size is omitted from some rows. Given values are once, few, many or a class for expanded clones.

abundance,d_gene,j_gene,v_gene,CDR3nt,CDR3aa
-,TRBD2,TRBJ2-1,TRBV7-9,TGTGCCAGCTTACGGGAGGGGTCCTACAATGAGCAGTTCTTC,CASLREGSYNEQFF
-,-,TRBJ2-1,TRBV25-1,TGTGCCAGCAGTGCCTTAAGGTTAGGGACACAGTTCTTC,CASSALRLGTQFF
-,-,TRBJ2-7,TRBV27,TGTGCCAGCACCCCTTCATTCGGCCGGCGCTCCTACGAGCAGTACTTC,CASTPSFGRRSYEQYF
-,-,TRBJ2-1,TRBV29-1,TGCAGCGTGCCTGGGACTTGGGCTAGAGAGGAGCAGTTCTTC,CSVPGTWAREEQFF
-,-,TRBJ1-1,TRBV5-6,TGTGCCAGCAGCCCCGAGGCAGGAGTTAACACTGAAGCTTTCTTT,CASSPEAGVNTEAFF
-,-,TRBJ2-2,TRBV27,TGTGCCAGCAGGACAATAGCGATCCCTACCGGGGAGCTGTTTTTT,CASRTIAIPTGELFF
-,-,TRBJ2-1,TRBV27,TGTGCCAGCAGTTTAATGAAGACTAGTGAGCAGTTCTTC,CASSLMKTSEQFF
-,-,TRBJ2-2,TRBV4-3,TGCGCCAGCAGCCAAGATGCTGGTATGGGGCTGTTTTTT,CASSQDAGMGLFF
-,TRBD1,TRBJ1-5,TRBV7-9,TGTGCCAGCAGTTCGTTCGACAGGGACGATCAGCCCCAGCATTTT,CASSSFDRDDQPQHF
-,-,TRBJ2-3,TRBV18,TGTGCCAGCTCAATTCGGGACGGAACTATCCTCACAGATACGCAGTATTTT,CASSIRDGTILTDTQYF
-,-,TRBJ2-4,TRBV20-1,TGCAGTGCTAGAGCCAGTCTTGAAAACATTCAGTACTTC,CSARASLENIQYF
-,TRBD2,TRBJ2-7,TRBV7-2,TGTGCCAGCAGCCTGGGACTAGGGACCTACGAGCAGTACTTC,CASSLGLGTYEQYF
once,-,TRBJ2-5,TRBV15,TGTGCCACCAGCCCTAGAAGGAGCTACGGGGAGACCCAGTACTTC,CATSPRRSYGETQYF
-,-,TRBJ2-2,TRBV4-2,TGTGCCAGCAGCCACAGGTGGACCGGGGAGCTGTTTTTT,CASSHRWTGELFF
once,-,TRBJ2-1,TRBV3-1,TGTGCCACCGCCAGGGACCCACAGTGGAATGAGCAGTTCTTC,CATARDPQWNEQFF
-,TRBD1,TRBJ2-7,TRBV4-3,TGCGCCAGCAGCCAAGTGAGAGGACAGGGCTACGAGCAGTACTTC,CASSQVRGQGYEQYF
-,-,TRBJ2-7,TRBV5-7,TGTGCCAGCAGCTTCAAGACCCGGACGAGCGAGCAGTACTTC,CASSFKTRTSEQYF
-,-,TRBJ2-1,TRBV5-4,TGTGCCAGCAGCTTCGGGGACCCTACCAGTGAGCAGTTCTTC,CASSFGDPTSEQFF
-,-,TRBJ2-5,TRBV5-6,TGTGCCAGCAGCCCACTCGGGACTTGGCAAGAGACCCAGTACTTC,CASSPLGTWQETQYF
-,-,TRBJ2-7,TRBV4-2,TGTGCCAGCAGCCAAGGGGGAGACAGGTTGTACGAGCAGTACTTC,CASSQGGDRLYEQYF
-,TRBD2,TRBJ2-5,TRBV30,TGTGCCTGGAGCAACGGGGGGGAGACCCAGTACTTC,CAWSNGGETQYF
-,TRBD2,TRBJ2-5,TRBV6-1,TGTGCCAGCAGTAGTAAGCCGGGACTAGCGGGACGAGCGACCCAGTACTTC,CASSSKPGLAGRATQYF
-,TRBD1,TRBJ2-1,TRBV16,TGTGCCAGCAGCCAACAACAGGGGAATGAGCAGTTCTTC,CASSQQQGNEQFF
-,TRBD2,TRBJ2-7,TRBV27,TGTGCCAGCAGCGAACTAGCGGGAGAACCCTACGAGCAGTACTTC,CASSELAGEPYEQYF
-,-,TRBJ2-5,TRBV5-4,TGTGCCAGCAGCTTCGGGGAAGAGACCCAGTACTTC,CASSFGEETQYF
-,-,TRBJ1-5,TRBV7-2,TGTGCCAGCAGCTTATGGGGAGCGAATCAGCCCCAGCATTTT,CASSLWGANQPQHF
-,-,TRBJ2-3,TRBV12-3/TRBV12-4,TGTGCCAGCAGGGGGGACGGCAGGGTCCCTACAGATACGCAGTATTTT,CASRGDGRVPTDTQYF
-,-,TRBJ2-3,TRBV7-6,TGTGCCAGCAGCCCGATATACCGGGAGTGGGTAGATACGCAGTATTTT,CASSPIYREWVDTQYF
-,TRBD1,TRBJ1-1,TRBV30,TGTGCCTGGCACGAGGGACAGGGGGACACCCTGAACACTGAAGCTTTCTTT,CAWHEGQGDTLNTEAFF
once,TRBD1,TRBJ2-5,TRBV19,TGTGCCAGTAGTATAGACCTGACAGGGATACTGGAGACCCAGTACTTC,CASSIDLTGILETQYF
-,TRBD2,TRBJ2-5,TRBV13,TGTGCCAGCAGCAACCCCCCCGGCCTAGCGGGAGTCTATGAGACCCAGTACTTC,CASSNPPGLAGVYETQYF
-,-,TRBJ2-1,TRBV9,TGTGCCAGCAGCGTAGGTGGGAAATCCTACAATGAGCAGTTCTTC,CASSVGGKSYNEQFF
-,-,TRBJ2-3,TRBV5-4,TGTGCCAGCAGCAAACCGGGTCAAACAGATACGCAGTATTTT,CASSKPGQTDTQYF
-,-,TRBJ1-5,TRBV9,TGTGCCAGCAGCGTAGATGGGGGGCCGAGCAATCAGCCCCAGCATTTT,CASSVDGGPSNQPQHF
-,TRBD2,TRBJ2-3,TRBV6-4,TGTGCCAGCAGTGACTCGACTAGCGGGAGCACAGATACGCAGTATTTT,CASSDSTSGSTDTQYF
once,TRBD2,TRBJ2-5,TRBV27,TGTGCCAGCAGCACCGGGGGGTTGGCCCAGTACTTC,CASSTGGLAQYF
-,-,TRBJ2-1,TRBV14,TGTGCCAGCAGCCCAGCAGGGACATTCAATGAGCAGTTCTTC,CASSPAGTFNEQFF
-,TRBD1,TRBJ2-5,TRBV7-9,TGTGCCAGCAGCTTCGGGACAGAAGAGACCCAGTACTTC,CASSFGTEETQYF
-,-,TRBJ2-7,TRBV13,TGTGCCAGCAGCCCCAACCCCTCCTACGAGCAGTACTTC,CASSPNPSYEQYF
-,TRBD2,TRBJ2-7,TRBV18,TGTGCCAGCTCAGAAAGCGGGAGACAGACCTACGAGCAGTACTTC,CASSESGRQTYEQYF
once,TRBD2,TRBJ2-1,TRBV29-1,TGCAGCGTGCGGGGGACCAGGGATGAGCAGTTCTTC,CSVRGTRDEQFF
-,TRBD1,TRBJ2-4,TRBV27,TGTGCCAGCAGTCCAGGACAGGGTCGAAACATTCAGTACTTC,CASSPGQGRNIQYF
-,-,TRBJ2-7,TRBV2,TGTGCCAGCCGGAACCTCGAGGGGCTGATCTACTACGAGCAGTACTTC,CASRNLEGLIYYEQYF
-,-,TRBJ2-7,TRBV6-6,TGTGCCAGCAGTTACCGAGACACCTACTACGAGCAGTACTTC,CASSYRDTYYEQYF
-,-,TRBJ1-1,TRBV12-3/TRBV12-4,TGTGCCAGCAGTTTAAATCCGGGAAAAGCTTTCTTT,CASSLNPGKAFF